This TCR beta chain stems from a study of cytomegalovirus exposure and HLA in healthy donors. General study results and limits: Another analysis was done later, and it associated more than 15,000 TCR beta sequences with HLA alleles at 0.05 false discovery rate. From TCR beta sequences, most subjects' HLA-A and HLA-B alleles were reportedly predicted accurately.

Each donor's status was that of a healthy bone marrow donor. Use of 60 Vbeta and 13 Jbeta primers characterized the PCR. Sequenced by immunoSEQ multiplex PCR; TCRdb stores in-frame clones only, minus some. Here the sample spans about 180,000 clones, around 81% being singletons. Concerning this clone: Antigen unknown.

The receptor comes from a woman aged 18 to 35 in good health and CMV-seropositive. The sequenced sample consisted of PBMCs.

CDR3 coding DNA: TGTGCCAGCAGCTCAGGGGGCCTGCCCGGTTTCTCCTACGAGCAGTACTTC. It codes for CASSSGGLPGFSYEQYF. The chain has TRBV11-1 and TRBJ2-7, with TRBD1 matching 8 bases. Losses at the gene ends were 4 bases for V and 0 bases for J; bases not matched to a gene: 11. Germline CDR1 is SGHAT and CDR2 is FQDESV (reference sequence). The CDR3 has 17 residues.